Sequencing of this T cell receptor (beta chain) was carried out in a study of cytomegalovirus exposure and HLA in healthy donors. Study results and caveats: Some V segments (TRBV6-2 and TRBV6-3 among them) were excluded as indistinguishable.

To note about this clone: What it recognizes is unknown.

PCR primers comprised 60 Vbeta and 13 Jbeta primers. Sequencing used immunoSEQ multiplex PCR; TCRdb keeps in-frame clones, though not all of them. The sample has about 130,000 clones, approximately 80% seen once. Germline-derived CDR1 and CDR2 are SGHNT and YYREEE (reference sequence). This CDR3 region has 13 residues. The J segment lost 2 bases and the V segment lost 6 bases, leaving 5 bases of the junction unmatched. The specimen was PBMCs. The source is a female donor in good health and CMV-seronegative. The J gene is TRBJ2-7, the V gene TRBV5-4, with 7 bases aligning to TRBD1. CDR3: CASTLTGTYEQYF. For the CDR3, the DNA is TGTGCCAGCACACTGACAGGGACCTACGAGCAGTACTTC.